This TCR beta chain was found in a study of OX40 agonist ivuxolimab in advanced cancers. The CDR3 is 13 residues long. V dropped 6 bases and J dropped 4; count of bases not matched to a gene: 2. Germline CDR1 reads MNHNS; CDR2 reads SASEGT. Repertoires were generated with immunoSEQ multiplex PCR, while TCRdb's copy carries only in-frame clones and drops some. The repertoire has some 70,000 clones, 86% of them found once; the top ten carry over 2.5%. As for this clone: Its antigen remains unknown. The identical CDR3 is also encoded by other nucleotide sequences in the sample.

Whole-study findings and limits: In the 0.1 to 3.0 mg/kg range, CD4+ and CD8+ blood T cells had expanded clonally by week 6. Expanded peripheral T cells had an undetermined antigen specificity.

The material sequenced was CD4+ or CD8+ T cells sorted from blood, taken in a trial of the OX40 agonist ivuxolimab. The sequence was collected from an adult with an advanced solid tumor such as melanoma, head and neck, liver or kidney cancer. The rearrangement links TRBV6-1 to TRBJ1-3, with 8 bases that match TRBD1. In DNA form, the CDR3 reads TGTGCCAGCAGGCCAGGGGGCGGAAACACCATATATTTT. Encoded protein: CASRPGGGNTIYF.